This is a list of T cell receptor beta chains from one sample in a study of blood T cell repertoires in COVID-19. Using immunoSEQ multiplex PCR, the repertoire was profiled, and TCRdb retains in-frame clones only, with some absent. There are 200,000 to 250,000 clones in the sample; over 75% occur only once, and 4% to 6% lies in the top ten. The sample taken for sequencing was peripheral blood. The source is a woman between 40 and 50 years old with acute or convalescent COVID-19. Each CDR3 is given with its conserved first and last residue. A D gene is named only where the DNA matches it firmly. Size tells how often a clone was seen (once, few, many) or the class of an expanded clone, and some rows leave it out.

j_call	v_call	d_call	clone_size	cdr3_nt	cdr3_aa
TRBJ1-6	TRBV28	TRBD1	once	TGTGCCAGCAGTGTTACAGGGGCCAAGAGGGGTTCACCCCTCCACTTT	CASSVTGAKRGSPLHF
TRBJ1-5	TRBV21-1	-	once	TGTGCCAGCAGCAAGCGTCGGGGGGGCGTCAATCAGCCCCAGCATTTT	CASSKRRGGVNQPQHF
TRBJ2-1	TRBV4-1	TRBD2	once	TGCGCCAGCAGCCAAGATCCCCGCCGGACTAGCGGGGGGACCAATGAGCAGTTCTTC	CASSQDPRRTSGGTNEQFF
TRBJ2-1	TRBV30	-	-	TGTGCCTGGAGTGTAATTGATAGCTCCTACAATGAGCAGTTCTTC	CAWSVIDSSYNEQFF
TRBJ1-5	TRBV18	-	-	TGTGCCAGCTCACCATTTCCCGTCAGGGAGGGAAGCAATCAGCCCCAGCATTTT	CASSPFPVREGSNQPQHF
TRBJ1-5	TRBV18	TRBD1	-	TGTGCCAGCTCACTGGGACAGGGGAATCAGCCCCAGCATTTT	CASSLGQGNQPQHF
TRBJ1-2	TRBV11-2	TRBD1	-	TGTGCCAGCAGCTCCGGGACAGGGTTGTATGGCTACACCTTC	CASSSGTGLYGYTF
TRBJ1-4	TRBV6-5	-	-	TGTGCCAGCAGTCCACTTGCAACTAATGAAAAACTGTTTTTT	CASSPLATNEKLFF
TRBJ1-2	TRBV6-2/TRBV6-3	TRBD1	-	TGTGCCAGCAGCCGACGCGACAGGGAAGGGAATGGCTACACCTTC	CASSRRDREGNGYTF
TRBJ1-4	TRBV27	TRBD1	-	TGTGCCAGCAGTTTCCTCGGGACAGCTGGTGAAAAACTGTTTTTT	CASSFLGTAGEKLFF
TRBJ1-2	TRBV27	TRBD1	few	TGTGCCAGCAGTTTCCGGACAGGGACCGGCTACACCTTC	CASSFRTGTGYTF
TRBJ1-4	TRBV5-1	-	-	TGCGCCAGCAGCTTTAACACACTAAATGAAAAACTGTTTTTT	CASSFNTLNEKLFF
TRBJ1-2	TRBV6-6	-	-	TGTGCCACCTCCTACGATGGCTACACCTTC	CATSYDGYTF
TRBJ1-6	TRBV30	-	-	TGTGCCTGGAGATCAGGGGTTATCGCCTATAATTCACCCCTCCACTTT	CAWRSGVIAYNSPLHF
TRBJ2-3	TRBV6-5	-	-	TGTGCCAGCAGTTACTCGAGTAGCAGGGTTGGAGATACGCAGTATTTT	CASSYSSSRVGDTQYF
TRBJ1-5	TRBV12-3/TRBV12-4	TRBD1	-	TGTGCCAGCAGCCCGGACGGGACAGGGCCCCAGCATTTT	CASSPDGTGPQHF
TRBJ1-2	TRBV9	TRBD1	-	TGTGCCAGCAGCGTAGTAGGGACAGCCGGCGGGGTTGGCTACACCTTC	CASSVVGTAGGVGYTF
TRBJ1-1	TRBV30	-	-	TGTGCCTGGAGTAGGGAGGCGCCGCCTGAAGCTTTCTTT	CAWSREAPPEAFF
TRBJ1-4	TRBV18	TRBD1	-	TGTGCCAGCTCACCACGACCCGGGACAGGGGACCCAACTAATGAAAAACTGTTTTTT	CASSPRPGTGDPTNEKLFF
TRBJ2-2	TRBV5-1	-	few	TGCGCCAGCCTCGCCACAGGGACCGGGGAGCTGTTTTTT	CASLATGTGELFF
TRBJ1-1	TRBV3-1/TRBV3-2	TRBD1	-	TGTGCCAGCAGCCAAGGGCCAGGGGGGTATACTGAAGCTTTCTTT	CASSQGPGGYTEAFF
TRBJ2-5	TRBV3-1/TRBV3-2	TRBD2	-	TGTGCCAGCAGCCCCGGACTAGCGCGGGGAGGGGCCCAGTACTTC	CASSPGLARGGAQYF
TRBJ2-3	TRBV6-2/TRBV6-3	-	-	TGTGCCAGCAGTTCCGGTAGTCACGTCAGCGGCACAGATACGCAGTATTTT	CASSSGSHVSGTDTQYF
TRBJ1-2	TRBV11-2	TRBD1	once	TGTGCCACTCTGGACAGGGTCGACTATGGCTACACCTTC	CATLDRVDYGYTF
TRBJ1-5	TRBV27	TRBD1	-	TGTGCCAGCAGTATCGGGACAGGGGGTAGGAGCAATCAGCCCCAGCATTTT	CASSIGTGGRSNQPQHF
TRBJ2-1	TRBV6-5	TRBD1	-	TGTGCCAGCACACCCGGGACAGGGGAATGGTTGCAGTTCTTC	CASTPGTGEWLQFF
TRBJ1-5	TRBV6-5	-	-	TGTGCCAGCAGCCATGAGTCCACGGGGGCCCAGCATTTT	CASSHESTGAQHF
TRBJ2-5	TRBV3-1/TRBV3-2	TRBD1	-	TGTGCCAGCAGCCAGGGGGACAGGGGTGAGACCCAGTACTTC	CASSQGDRGETQYF
TRBJ2-3	TRBV9	-	-	TGTGCCAGCAGCGTAGGGGGCGGTAGCACAGATACGCAGTATTTT	CASSVGGGSTDTQYF
TRBJ2-3	TRBV24-1	-	-	TGTGCCACCAGTGATTTCAGCGGAGATACGCAGTATTTT	CATSDFSGDTQYF
TRBJ1-5	TRBV9	-	-	TGTGCCAGCAGCGGGGGCCGGAGCAATCAGCCCCAGCATTTT	CASSGGRSNQPQHF